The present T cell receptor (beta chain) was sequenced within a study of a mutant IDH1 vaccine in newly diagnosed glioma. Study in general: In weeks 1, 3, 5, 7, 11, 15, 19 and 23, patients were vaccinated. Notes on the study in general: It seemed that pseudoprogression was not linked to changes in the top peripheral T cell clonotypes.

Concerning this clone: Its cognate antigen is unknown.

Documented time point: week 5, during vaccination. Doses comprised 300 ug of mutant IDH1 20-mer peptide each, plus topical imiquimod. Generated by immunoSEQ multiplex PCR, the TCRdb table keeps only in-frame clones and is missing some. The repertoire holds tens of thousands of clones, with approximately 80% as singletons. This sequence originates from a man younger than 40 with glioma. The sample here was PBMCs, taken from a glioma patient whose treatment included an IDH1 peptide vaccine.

CDR3 sequence (DNA): TGTGCCTGGAGTGCAGGACAAGATAATTCACCCCTCCACTTT. Residues: CAWSAGQDNSPLHF. The chain is built from TRBV30 and TRBJ1-6, with D possibly TRBD1 on 5 matching bases. Looked up from germline, CDR1 is GTSNPN and CDR2 is SVGIG (reference sequence). The CDR3 is made up of 14 amino acids. V was clipped by 1 base and J by 5 bases, with 9 bases between them. Using reference TRBV30 and TRBJ1-6 for the parts outside the CDR3, the full variable domain is SQTIHQWPATLVQPVGSPLSLECTVEGTSNPNLYWYRQAAGRGLQLLFYSVGIGQISSEVPQNLSASRPQDRQFILSSKKLLLSDSGFYLCAWSAGQDNSPLHFGNGTRLTVT.